One and the same sample provided the 30 T cell receptor beta chains below, sequenced in a study of cytomegalovirus exposure and HLA in healthy donors. The PCR was carried out with 60 Vbeta primers and 13 Jbeta primers. Some clones are missing from TCRdb's copy, which holds only in-frame ones; the method was immunoSEQ multiplex PCR. The sample table includes about 25,000 clones. Sequencing was carried out using PBMCs. The receptor set was obtained from a male donor in good health and CMV-seropositive.

J is TRBJ1-3 and V is TRBV28, with D tentatively TRBD1 (6 bases). Trimming took off 2 bases at V and 0 bases at J, with 11 bases between the two ends. Per germline, CDR1 MDHEN and CDR2 SYDVKM. The CDR3 sequence is 16 residues long. As DNA, the CDR3 is TGTGCCAGCAGTTTAGACGCAGGGGACTCTGGAAACACCATATATTTT. Translation gives CASSLDAGDSGNTIYF.

The chain joins TRBV7-8 to TRBJ2-7, with D perhaps matching TRBD1 (6 bases). The V end was cut by 8 bases, the J end by 4 bases, with 15 bases between. Per germline, CDR1 SGHVS and CDR2 FQNEAQ. The CDR3 contains 13 residues. This chain's CDR3 is CASLLGGQYEQYF. CDR3 sequence (DNA): TGTGCCAGCCTCCTTGGGGGCCAATACGAGCAGTACTTC.

The chain employs TRBV6-5 and TRBJ1-2, with D unresolved. CDR3 length equals 14 residues. CDR1 and CDR2 (germline): MNHEY, SVGAGI. V was cut by 8 bases and J by 4 bases, with 17 bases left in between. In DNA, the CDR3 is TGTGCCAGCTCTCGCCATGGGTCGGGCTATGGCTACACCTTC. Translated: CASSRHGSGYGYTF.

This chain joins TRBV6-4 and TRBJ1-5; weak D call: TRBD1 (6 bases). V lost 6 bases, J lost 7 bases, and 16 bases lay in between. The germline V gene encodes CDR1 MRHNA and CDR2 SNTAGT. CDR3 size: 14 residues. CDR3: CASSPRGEGQPQHF. The CDR3 DNA reads TGTGCCAGCAGCCCCAGGGGAGAAGGCCAGCCCCAGCATTTT.

The chain recombines TRBV6-5 with TRBJ1-1, with D tentatively TRBD1 (5 bases). Germline CDR1 and CDR2: MNHEY and SVGAGI. The CDR3 length is 12 residues. V was shortened by 2 bases and J by 11 bases, with 12 bases between the two germline ends. CDR3 residues: CASSYRGKGAFF. CDR3 in DNA: TGTGCCAGCAGTTACAGGGGCAAGGGGGCTTTCTTT.

In DNA form, the CDR3 reads TGTGCCAGCAGCTCCCTGACAGGGCGTTACTACGAGCAGTACTTC. Translated, it gives CASSSLTGRYYEQYF. The chain carries TRBV7-9 and TRBJ2-7, with TRBD1 matching 7 bases. Trimming cost V 4 bases and J 3 bases; bases outside gene matches: 9. CDR1 is SEHNR and CDR2 is FQNEAQ in the germline V gene (reference sequence). The CDR3 is 15 amino acids.

The rearrangement joins TRBV5-4 to TRBJ1-1; D call uncertain. CDR1 is SGHNT and CDR2 is YYREEE in the germline V gene (reference sequence). Deletions cut 4 bases from V and 0 bases from J, with 13 bases between. This CDR3 spans 15 amino acids. DNA for the CDR3: TGTGCCAGCAGCGGTAAGTTGGGCATGAACACTGAAGCTTTCTTT. Protein sequence: CASSGKLGMNTEAFF.

This chain connects TRBV15 to TRBJ2-7, with D possibly being TRBD1 (5 bases). V gave up 5 bases and J gave up 12 bases, with 20 bases separating them. Germline V gene sequence: CDR1 LNHNV, CDR2 YYDKDF (reference sequence). The CDR3 runs 13 residues. In DNA form, the CDR3 reads TGTGCCACCAGCCGCGGACACGCCAGGGATGGGTACTTC. The encoded protein is CATSRGHARDGYF.

This clone is classed as medium-sized (0.01 to 0.1%) by frequency. The chain uses TRBV28 and TRBJ2-7, with 9 bases lining up with TRBD2. V was pared by 10 bases and J by 2 bases, with 9 bases of the junction left unmatched. Germline V gene lookup returns CDR1 MDHEN and CDR2 SYDVKM. This CDR3 spans 14 amino acids. The CDR3: CATSIAGGAYEQYF. CDR3 sequence (DNA): TGTGCCACCTCAATCGCGGGAGGGGCCTACGAGCAGTACTTC.

The chain recombines TRBV19 with TRBJ2-5; tentative D call: TRBD2 (6 bases). The germline V and J ends were trimmed by 3 bases and 1 base, with 9 bases remaining between them. Germline V lookup: CDR1 LNHDA, CDR2 SQIVND (reference sequence). The CDR3 has 14 amino acids. CDR3 residues: CASSIAGIQETQYF. CDR3 DNA: TGTGCCAGTAGTATCGCGGGAATCCAAGAGACCCAGTACTTC.

The chain carries TRBV30 and TRBJ2-7; D is possibly TRBD2 (6 bases). Germline V gene data show CDR1 as GTSNPN and CDR2 as SVGIG (reference sequence). This CDR3 is built from 17 residues. V lost 0 bases and J lost 2, with 20 bases in between. As DNA, the CDR3 is TGTGCCTGGAGTGTAAAGAGGTTTGCCGGGGAGGCCTACGAGCAGTACTTC. It is translated as CAWSVKRFAGEAYEQYF. Together with reference TRBV30 and TRBJ2-7, the CDR3 gives the full variable domain: SQTIHQWPATLVQPVGSPLSLECTVEGTSNPNLYWYRQAAGRGLQLLFYSVGIGQISSEVPQNLSASRPQDRQFILSSKKLLLSDSGFYLCAWSVKRFAGEAYEQYFGPGTRLTVT.

The CDR3 nucleotides read TGTGCCAGCAGCTGGGGACAGGGGGCTCACTATGGCTACACCTTC. Translating it yields CASSWGQGAHYGYTF. The V call is TRBV6-5, the J call TRBJ1-2, with 12 nucleotides matching TRBD1. CDR1 MNHEY and CDR2 SVGAGI come from the germline V gene. CDR3 length: 15 residues. J was trimmed by 3 bases and V by 6 bases; bases with no gene match: 5.

The chain links TRBV27 to TRBJ1-1; 9 nucleotides agree with TRBD1. Germline-derived CDR1 and CDR2 are MNHEY and SMNVEV (reference sequence). The CDR3 is 17 amino acids. Trimming cost V 5 bases and J 4 bases; bases outside gene matches: 14. The DNA of the CDR3 is TGTGCCAGCAGTCTATACGTTTTACCGGGACAGGGCACTGAAGCTTTCTTT. Its protein is CASSLYVLPGQGTEAFF.

The rearrangement uses TRBV20-1 and TRBJ1-1; D unresolved. V dropped 6 bases and J dropped 6 bases, with 11 bases sitting between them. Germline CDR1 DFQATT, CDR2 SNEGSKA (reference sequence). The CDR3 totals 11 residues. The CDR3 sequence is CSAPNGAEAFF. The CDR3, as DNA: TGCAGTGCCCCGAACGGGGCTGAAGCTTTCTTT.

The genes are TRBV2 and TRBJ2-3; 9 bases align to TRBD2. Germline CDR1 is SNHLY and CDR2 is FYNNEI. The CDR3 has 15 amino acids. V trimming: 7 bases; J trimming: 2 bases; junction bases outside the gene matches: 7. The chain's CDR3 is CASMELAGPTDTQYF. The CDR3 DNA follows: TGTGCCAGCATGGAACTAGCGGGCCCCACAGATACGCAGTATTTT.

The V and J genes are TRBV6-5 and TRBJ2-2; D not certain. This CDR3 spans 14 amino acids. Germline-derived CDR1 and CDR2 are MNHEY and SVGAGI. V lost 6 bases to trimming and J lost 4 bases, with 12 bases between them. CDR3 nucleotides: TGTGCCAGCAGCCTCACCGTGGCCACCGGGGAGCTGTTTTTT. Translating gives CASSLTVATGELFF.

This chain uses TRBV23-1 with TRBJ1-6; D is ambiguous. TRBV23-1 carries the ORF label, with uncertain function. The CDR3 is 14 amino acids. The germline V and J ends were trimmed by 3 bases and 9 bases, with 12 bases remaining between them. In DNA, the CDR3 is TGCGCCAGCAGTCAGGACTTTAAAAGTTCACCCCTCCACTTT. This encodes CASSQDFKSSPLHF.

This chain uses TRBV6-5 with TRBJ1-1, with D perhaps TRBD1 (5 bases). Germline V gene sequence: CDR1 MNHEY, CDR2 SVGAGI. CDR3 size: 12 residues. Between the trimmed V and J ends, which lost 2 bases and 6 bases, there was a span of 7 bases. The CDR3 protein is CASSYRGSEAFF. The CDR3, as DNA: TGTGCCAGCAGTTACAGGGGCTCTGAAGCTTTCTTT.

J is TRBJ2-3 and V is TRBV5-4; the match to TRBD2 covers 7 bases. This CDR3 has 16 residues. The J segment lost 2 bases and the V segment lost 4 bases, leaving 10 bases of the junction unmatched. The V gene's germline CDR1 is SGHNT and CDR2 YYREEE (reference sequence). The CDR3 region has the DNA TGTGCCAGCAGCGCTTGGGCGGGAGCCACCACAGATACGCAGTATTTT. Protein sequence: CASSAWAGATTDTQYF.

The chain is built from TRBV11-1 and TRBJ1-2; 10 bases line up with TRBD1. The CDR3 loop spans 13 amino acids. Germline CDR1 SGHAT, CDR2 FQDESV (reference sequence). V gave up 6 bases and J gave up 6 bases; unmatched junction bases: 4. CDR3: CASRLTGGHGYTF. In nucleotides, the CDR3 is TGTGCCAGCAGATTGACAGGGGGCCATGGCTACACCTTC.

The CDR3 DNA is TGTGCCAGCAGCCTCTCCCGGAATACAGGGGATTTCTCTCTGGATGGCTACACCTTC. Its protein product is CASSLSRNTGDFSLDGYTF. This chain connects TRBV4-2 to TRBJ1-2, with TRBD1 matching 7 bases. Germline V gene data show CDR1 as LGHNA and CDR2 as YNFKEQ. V lost 4 bases, J lost 6 bases, and 23 bases stayed unmatched. This CDR3 is 19 amino acids long.

The rearrangement joins TRBV5-1 to TRBJ1-1; D not certain. V was pared by 2 bases and J by 4 bases, with 12 bases between. From germline, CDR1 is SGHRS and CDR2 YFSETQ. CDR3 length: 14 residues. For the CDR3, the DNA is TGCGCCAGCAGCTTCATAGAGGAAGCCACTGAAGCTTTCTTT. This gives the protein CASSFIEEATEAFF.

This clone registers medium-sized by frequency. This chain joins TRBV6-4 and TRBJ2-3; 15 nucleotides align to TRBD2. The germline gives CDR1 MRHNA, CDR2 SNTAGT. The CDR3 totals 19 residues. The V segment lost 0 bases and the J segment 3 bases; nucleotides outside the gene matches: 7. CDR3 amino acids: CASSDSSAGTSGGTDTQYF. DNA of the CDR3: TGTGCCAGCAGTGACTCGTCGGCAGGGACTAGCGGGGGGACAGATACGCAGTATTTT.

The chain joins TRBV13 to TRBJ2-7, with D possibly matching TRBD2 (6 bases). Trimming cost V 0 bases and J 2 bases, with 14 bases left between them. Germline V gives CDR1 PRHDT, CDR2 FYEKMQ (reference sequence). CDR3 length equals 16 residues. CDR3 protein: CASSLGDRDSTYEQYF. In DNA, the CDR3 is TGTGCCAGCAGCTTAGGGGACCGGGACTCCACCTACGAGCAGTACTTC.

CDR3 protein: CASIIDRGNTEAFF. The CDR3 DNA sequence: TGTGCCAGCATTATAGACAGGGGGAACACTGAAGCTTTCTTT. The genes are TRBV6-1 and TRBJ1-1; 8 nucleotides line up with TRBD1. Germline loops: CDR1 MNHNS, CDR2 SASEGT. The J segment lost 1 base and the V segment lost 7 bases, leaving 5 bases of the junction unmatched. The CDR3 covers 14 residues.

The chain has TRBV7-3 and TRBJ2-1; 9 bases are a match to TRBD1. Germline V gene data show CDR1 as SGHTA and CDR2 as FQGTGA. CDR3 size: 14 residues. Trimming removed 3 bases from V and 10 bases from J; junction bases left unmatched: 7. In DNA form, the CDR3 reads TGTGCCAGCAGCTTGGGACAGGGTAAAGGGGAGCAGTTCTTC. The encoded protein is CASSLGQGKGEQFF.

The rearrangement uses TRBV6-1 and TRBJ1-6; D is perhaps TRBD1 (6 bases). The CDR3 consists of 14 residues. V dropped 8 bases and J dropped 2 bases, with 10 bases sitting between them. Germline V gives CDR1 MNHNS, CDR2 SASEGT. CDR3 nucleotide sequence: TGTGCCAGCGATTACAGGGCCTATAATTCACCCCTCCACTTT. Its translation is CASDYRAYNSPLHF.

The CDR3 spells CASSLARANEAFF. As DNA, the CDR3 is TGTGCCAGCAGCTTGGCCAGGGCGAACGAAGCTTTCTTT. This chain joins TRBV5-4 and TRBJ1-1; tentatively, D is TRBD1 (5 bases). Trimming shortened V by 0 bases and J by 8 bases, and 11 bases separated the two germline ends. The V gene's germline CDR1 is SGHNT and CDR2 YYREEE (reference sequence). The CDR3 is 13 amino acids.

This sequence joins TRBV14 and TRBJ1-1; the D gene is possibly TRBD1 (5 bases). V was shortened by 4 bases and J by 3 bases, with 6 bases between the two germline ends. Germline V gene sequence: CDR1 SGHDN, CDR2 FVKESK. The CDR3 has 12 amino acids. CDR3 sequence reads: CASSLTDTEAFF. The CDR3 nucleotides read TGTGCCAGCAGCCTGACAGACACTGAAGCTTTCTTT.

The V call is TRBV19, the J call TRBJ1-5; 7 bases agree with TRBD1. Losses at the gene ends were 5 bases for V and 4 bases for J; bases not matched to a gene: 8. Germline-derived CDR1 and CDR2 are LNHDA and SQIVND (reference sequence). The CDR3 has 15 amino acids. The CDR3 DNA follows: TGTGCCAGTAGTCTCGACAGGGTCGGGAATCAGCCCCAGCATTTT. Translation gives CASSLDRVGNQPQHF.